This T cell receptor (beta chain) is drawn from a study of blood T cell repertoires in COVID-19. The table came from immunoSEQ multiplex PCR; TCRdb's copy has only in-frame clones and leaves some out. The sample carries 150,000 to 200,000 clones, 80% to 85% recorded once. This clonotype was sampled from a woman aged 65 to 85 with COVID-19, enrolled during active disease. The sample was peripheral blood.

The DNA for the CDR3 is TGTGCCAGCAGCTCATATGGGGGGGGACTAGCCCTTGCCGGGGAGCTGTTTTTT. Its translation: CASSSYGGGLALAGELFF. V usage is TRBV28 and J usage is TRBJ2-2, with 9 nucleotides matching TRBD2. The V gene's germline CDR1 is MDHEN and CDR2 SYDVKM. Trimming at V came to 6 bases and at J to 6 bases, leaving 17 bases not matched to a gene. The CDR3 is made up of 18 amino acids.